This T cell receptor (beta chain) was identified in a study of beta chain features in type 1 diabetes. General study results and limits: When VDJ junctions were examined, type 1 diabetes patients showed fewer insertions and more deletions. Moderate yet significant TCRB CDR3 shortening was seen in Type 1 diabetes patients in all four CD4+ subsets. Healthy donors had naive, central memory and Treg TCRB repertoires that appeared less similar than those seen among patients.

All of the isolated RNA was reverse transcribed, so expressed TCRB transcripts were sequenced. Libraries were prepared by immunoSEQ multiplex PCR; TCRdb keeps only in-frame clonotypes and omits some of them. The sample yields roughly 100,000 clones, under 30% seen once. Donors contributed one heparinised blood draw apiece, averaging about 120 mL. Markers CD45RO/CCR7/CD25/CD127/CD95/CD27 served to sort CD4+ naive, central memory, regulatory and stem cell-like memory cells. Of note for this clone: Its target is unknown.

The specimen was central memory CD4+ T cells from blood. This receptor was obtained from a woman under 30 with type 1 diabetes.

This chain's CDR3 is CASSSQGRNTGELFF. The CDR3 bases are TGTGCCAGCAGCTCCCAAGGGAGGAACACCGGGGAGCTGTTTTTT. This chain connects TRBV7-3 to TRBJ2-2, with a weak D call TRBD2 (5 bases). V was pared by 4 bases and J by 1 base, with 10 bases between. CDR1 and CDR2 from the germline V gene are SGHTA and FQGTGA. The CDR3 extends over 15 amino acids.